The 13 T cell receptor beta chains in this list originate from one sample, sequenced in a study of response to subunit inactivated influenza vaccine. One entry per CDR3 protein, called by TCRdb with MiXCR from the RT-PCR reads. The sample contains a few hundred thousand distinct CDR3 sequences, 11% of which appear only once. The data also belong to a second study, concerning T cells expressing NK-cell markers. That work contributes: Generation of TCR beta cDNA was performed by 5'RACE template switching incorporating UMIs.

The specimen was PBMCs from blood, collected on the day of vaccination. Receptors originate from a man aged 50 to 60 who received an inactivated influenza vaccine.

This clonotype was counted between two and nine times. This chain links TRBV5-1 with TRBJ2-5; 11 nucleotides align to TRBD2. The germline V gene encodes CDR1 SGHRS and CDR2 YFSETQ. This CDR3 is built from 15 residues. V shed 0 bases and J 4 bases; nucleotides not matched to a gene: 2. The CDR3 loop reads CASSLVTSGVETQYF. The DNA of the CDR3 is TGCGCCAGCAGCTTGGTGACTAGCGGGGTAGAGACCCAGTACTTC.

The table lists this clonotype with a few counts. The rearrangement links TRBV10-3 to TRBJ2-1, with 11 bases matching TRBD2. Germline V gene sequence: CDR1 ENHRY, CDR2 SYGVKD. Germline trimming cut 0 bases from V and 12 bases from J; bases unmatched to any gene: 16. The CDR3 runs 18 residues. As DNA, the CDR3 is TGTGCCATCAGTGAGTCGATGAGGACTAGCGGGTCACCGCGGGGGCAGTTCTTC. Translation: CAISESMRTSGSPRGQFF.

This clonotype showed up just a few times. V is TRBV12-3 or TRBV12-4 and J is TRBJ1-6; 8 positions agree with TRBD1. The CDR3 runs 15 residues. The V gene end was trimmed by 2 bases and the J gene end by 8 bases; junction bases not matched to a gene: 5. Here the CDR3 DNA reads TGTGCCAGCAGTTTAAGGCAGGGGGCAGATTCACCCCTCCACTTT. It specifies CASSLRQGADSPLHF.

This clonotype was seen only a few times. The chain employs TRBV20-1 and TRBJ2-1; 12 nucleotides line up with TRBD2. The germline gives CDR1 DFQATT, CDR2 SNEGSKA (reference sequence). The CDR3 totals 13 residues. CDR3 sequence (DNA): TGCAGCGGACTAGCGGGGTGGGACAATGAGCAGTTCTTC. Protein product: CSGLAGWDNEQFF.

The chain combines TRBV29-1 with TRBJ2-3; TRBD2 might be the D (5 bases). Germline V gene lookup returns CDR1 SQVTM and CDR2 ANQGSEA. CDR3 size: 15 residues. V was pared by 3 bases and J by 0 bases, with 13 bases between. Here the CDR3 DNA reads TGCAGCGTTGAGGAGGACTTGAAAAGCACAGATACGCAGTATTTT. Its protein is CSVEEDLKSTDTQYF.

Only a few counts were recorded for this clonotype. CDR3 in amino acids: CASSQDKPLMGWDTDTQYF. The CDR3, as DNA: TGCGCCAGCAGCCAAGATAAACCCCTCATGGGTTGGGACACAGATACGCAGTATTTT. The genes are TRBV4-3 and TRBJ2-3; D uncertain. Trimming removed 0 bases from V and 2 bases from J, with 21 bases in between. The CDR3 spans 19 residues. Germline V CDR1 and CDR2: LGHNA, YSLEER.

This clonotype has at least ten counts. The chain links TRBV29-1 to TRBJ2-1, with TRBD2 matching 7 bases. Per the germline V gene, CDR1 is SQVTM and CDR2 is ANQGSEA. The CDR3 contains 13 residues. Trimming removed 8 bases from V and 4 bases from J; junction bases left unmatched: 8. CDR3 sequence (DNA): TGCAGCACCCGGGACTACCTGTACAATGAGCAGTTCTTC. This translates into CSTRDYLYNEQFF.

The rearrangement joins TRBV6-2 or TRBV6-3 to TRBJ2-7, with 8 bases fitting TRBD2. The V segment lost 2 bases and the J segment 4 bases; nucleotides outside the gene matches: 4. This CDR3 is 14 amino acids long. Germline CDR1 and CDR2: MNHEY and SVGEGT. As DNA, the CDR3 is TGTGCCAGCAGTTACCCGGGAGGGCCGTACGAGCAGTACTTC. Its translation is CASSYPGGPYEQYF.

On this clonotype: This may come from a read error, since a much larger clone is one base off. This chain connects TRBV7-9 to TRBJ1-1; no reliable D call. This CDR3 spans 11 amino acids. The germline V and J ends were trimmed by 6 bases and 3 bases, with 5 bases remaining between them. Germline values: CDR1 SEHNR, CDR2 FQNEAQ (reference sequence). The CDR3 protein is CASRSYTEAFF. CDR3 in DNA: TGTGCCAGCAGATCATACACTGAAGCTTTCTTT.

The chain recombines TRBV11-2 with TRBJ2-7; no reliable D call. The CDR3 length is 14 residues. CDR1 and CDR2 from the germline V gene are SGHAT and FQNNGV. Trimming stripped 7 bases from V and 1 base from J, with 14 bases between. DNA of the CDR3: TGTGCCAGCACCCAAGGAGTCAGTTCCTACGAGCAGTACTTC. It codes for CASTQGVSSYEQYF.

This chain links TRBV20-1 with TRBJ1-1, with 9 positions matching TRBD1. The CDR3 covers 14 residues. V lost 6 bases and J lost 8; bases outside the gene matches: 13. CDR1 and CDR2 (germline): DFQATT, SNEGSKA (reference sequence). CDR3 nucleotide sequence: TGCAGTGCGGCCCCCGGGACAGGGCGGAGAGAAGCTTTCTTT. It encodes CSAAPGTGRREAFF.

This clonotype was picked up a small number of times. The genes are TRBV18 and TRBJ2-1; 7 bases are a match to TRBD1. Germline V gene lookup returns CDR1 KGHSH and CDR2 LQKENI. V trimming: 3 bases; J trimming: 6 bases; junction bases outside the gene matches: 8. This CDR3 has 15 amino acids. The CDR3 here is CASSPTGSKANEQFF. The CDR3 nucleotides read TGTGCCAGCTCACCGACAGGGAGCAAGGCCAATGAGCAGTTCTTC.

This clonotype has only a few counts. The V call is TRBV5-1, the J call TRBJ2-1, with unresolved D. V was clipped by 2 bases and J by 7 bases, with 7 bases between them. The CDR3 runs 12 residues. Looked up from germline, CDR1 is SGHRS and CDR2 is YFSETQ. The CDR3 DNA sequence: TGCGCCAGCAGCTTTTCGAAAAATGAGCAGTTCTTC. Translating it yields CASSFSKNEQFF.